This T cell receptor (beta chain) was identified in a study of human T cells and chemical hapten exposure (dated by TCRdb to about 2021). Regarding the research as a whole: For sensitization, 2% DPC in acetone was applied to a 2 cm by 2 cm area of upper inner arm skin. Blood for TCR sequencing was provided by twenty-nine alopecia patients at one to four time points (pre-sensitization, 2, 6 and 24 weeks). The study tracked peripheral blood TCR repertoire changes in vivo during primary and secondary sensitization to the hapten diphenylcyclopropenone (DPC) in alopecia patients. Patch testing was done on the upper back using Finn chambers containing 0.01% DPC, and results were scored after 6 days according to International Contact Dermatitis Research Group standards. Patient blood was sampled pre-sensitization (week 0) and at 2, 6 and about 24 weeks after DPC sensitization. Libraries were pooled for sequencing, and per-sample TCR yields varied mainly because of small differences in library volumes within the pool. Throughout the approximately 25-week study period, patients were also given weekly therapeutic DPC doses on the scalp. Alopecia areata with under or over 50% scalp involvement, alopecia totalis and alopecia universalis were represented in the patient cohort, which was mostly female.

The library was obtained by RACE. Sequencing used a NextSeq 500. Library preparation attached unique molecular identifiers to individual cDNA molecules for quantitative, reproducible TCR counting. Both TCR alpha and TCR beta chains were sequenced from each blood RNA sample. The study's own analysis went as follows. Samples had a median of approximately 96,000 TCRs, with a range from 23,224 to 690,600. V, J and CDR3 annotation of the TCR reads was performed with the Decombinator software suite. To make PS versus PT1 abundance plots, every sample was subsampled to the same number of TCRs (28,000). Expanded TCRs were defined as absent before sensitization and observed at least eight times at the 2-week time point. TCRdb reran the public reads through fastp at Q25 and MiXCR, keeping productive beta chains. Each CDR3 protein gets just one entry, which takes the most common genes and DNA from the rows behind it. TCRdb assigned the V and J calls; the authors' analysis was not used. For this sample there are tens of thousands of distinct CDR3 sequences; around 10% appear just once. The top ten clonotypes cover about 6.6% of the sample.

The germline V and J ends show losses of 6 bases and 1 base respectively, and no gene match explains 7 bases of the junction. The CDR3 has 15 amino acids, counting the end cysteine and phenylalanine. CDR3 DNA only is kept here, 45 bases in frame from base 1. CDR1 and CDR2 were assigned from the germline V gene as KGHSH and LQKENI. Here is what the overall study found, with its caveats: All patients had alopecia, a presumed autoimmune disease, so their immune response might differ from that of healthy individuals. Repeated subsampling changed both the strength of the expansion versus patch-test correlation and the threshold at which the correlation became significant. Significantly more large CDR3 similarity clusters were formed by expanded TCRs than by pre-sensitization or healthy control sets, consistent with antigen-driven responses. DPC sensitization did not change the number of TCRs with a frequency above 1 in 1000, and there was no evidence of changes in global repertoire structure. Patch test score correlated positively with the number of PT1 expanded TCRs, reaching significance at thresholds 8, 16 and 32 but not at 4.

This clonotype was seen many times. Its binding antigen is unknown. No much larger clone is present one base from it, and per-base qualities are unavailable. Explained via the paper, the time point label denotes: patch test 2, 6 weeks after DPC sensitization. According to the study, the label for this sample's treatment or condition signals: therapeutic diphenylcyclopropenone sensitization with weekly scalp DPC. Blood at each patch-test visit was drawn before the patch test was applied. Eligible patients were aged 18 to 70, diagnosed with alopecia, deemed suitable for DPC therapy, and excluded if pregnant. Total RNA was extracted from unfractionated whole blood that had been collected in Tempus Blood RNA tubes.

The receptor was isolated from a young man with alopecia areata. Some clones in this sample may be carry-over from other donors' samples. Recombination joined TRBV18 with TRBJ1-2, with TRBD1 identical over 8 junction bases. Sequenced here: whole blood, sampled in connection with sensitization to the hapten diphenylcyclopropenone (DPC). The CDR3 reads as follows: CASSPGQGHNYGYTF. The nucleotide sequence reads as follows: TGTGCCAGCTCTCCTGGACAGGGTCATAACTATGGCTACACCTTC.